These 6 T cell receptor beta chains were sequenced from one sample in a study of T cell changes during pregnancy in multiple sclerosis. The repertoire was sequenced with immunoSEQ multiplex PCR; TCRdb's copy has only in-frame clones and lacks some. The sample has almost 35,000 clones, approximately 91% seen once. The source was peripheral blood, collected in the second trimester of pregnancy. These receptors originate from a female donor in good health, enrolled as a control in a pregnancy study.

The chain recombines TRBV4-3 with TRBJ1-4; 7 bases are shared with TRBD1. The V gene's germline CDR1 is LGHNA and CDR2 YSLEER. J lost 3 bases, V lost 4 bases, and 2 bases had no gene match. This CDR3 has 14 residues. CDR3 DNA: TGCGCCAGCAGCCCAGGGACAGCTAATGAAAAACTGTTTTTT. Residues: CASSPGTANEKLFF.

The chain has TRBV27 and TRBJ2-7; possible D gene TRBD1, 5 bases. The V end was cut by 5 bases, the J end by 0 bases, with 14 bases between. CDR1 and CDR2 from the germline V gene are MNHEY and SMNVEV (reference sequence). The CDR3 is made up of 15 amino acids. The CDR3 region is CASSPTPGFSYEQYF. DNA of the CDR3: TGTGCCAGCAGTCCTACCCCAGGGTTCTCCTACGAGCAGTACTTC.

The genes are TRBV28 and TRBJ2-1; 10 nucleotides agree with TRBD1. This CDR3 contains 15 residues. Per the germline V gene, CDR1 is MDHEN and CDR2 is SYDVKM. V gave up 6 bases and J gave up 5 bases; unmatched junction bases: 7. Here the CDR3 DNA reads TGTGCCAGCAGCGCACCCGGGACAGGGGACAATGAGCAGTTCTTC. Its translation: CASSAPGTGDNEQFF.

This CDR3 reads CASSPKPGLAYNEQFF. As DNA, the CDR3 is TGTGCCAGCAGCCCAAAACCGGGACTAGCCTACAATGAGCAGTTCTTC. The chain carries TRBV9 and TRBJ2-1; 8 bases agree with TRBD2. Germline trimming cut 4 bases from V and 2 bases from J; bases unmatched to any gene: 8. Germline lookup yields CDR1 SGDLS and CDR2 YYNGEE. The CDR3 has 16 residues. Based on the CDR3 plus reference TRBV9 and TRBJ2-1, the full variable domain is DSGVTQTPKHLITATGQRVTLRCSPRSGDLSVYWYQQSLDQGLQFLIQYYNGEERAKGNILERFSAQQFPDLHSELNLSSLELGDSALYFCASSPKPGLAYNEQFFGPGTRLTVL.

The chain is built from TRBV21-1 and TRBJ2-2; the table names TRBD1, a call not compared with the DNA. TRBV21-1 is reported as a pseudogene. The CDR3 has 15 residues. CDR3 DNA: TGTGCCAGCGGCACCCGGGACAGGGACACCGGGGAGCTGTTTTTT. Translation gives CASGTRDRDTGELFF.

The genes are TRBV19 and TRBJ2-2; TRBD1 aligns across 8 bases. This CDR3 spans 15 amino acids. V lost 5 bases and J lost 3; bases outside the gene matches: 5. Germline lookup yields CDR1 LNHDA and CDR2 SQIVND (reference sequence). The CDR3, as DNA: TGTGCCAGTAGTCGTAGGACAGGGTACACCGGGGAGCTGTTTTTT. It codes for CASSRRTGYTGELFF.